This passage covers 25 T cell receptor beta chains from one sample sequenced in a study of T cell repertoires in cytomegalovirus infection. TCRdb independently ran MiXCR on the reads; one entry per CDR3 protein. The sample includes approximately 910,000 distinct CDR3 sequences, 31% seen only once; the top ten take around 15%. These receptors' antigens are unknown. This material consisted of cultured CD8+ T cells from PBMCs, taken from culture after CMV antigen stimulation. The receptors derive from a human donor in good health (CMV status not recorded). Some clones in this sample may be carry-over from other donors' samples.

This clonotype was seen more than once but under ten times. This sequence joins TRBV15 and TRBJ1-5; D ambiguous. This CDR3 comprises 14 residues. The germline V gene has CDR1 LNHNV and CDR2 YYDKDF (reference sequence). The ends were cut back, 3 bases at V and 2 bases at J, with 8 bases in the middle. Written as DNA, the CDR3 is TGTGCCACCAGCAGCCCCAGTGGCAATCAGCCCCAGCATTTT. This translates into CATSSPSGNQPQHF. The variable domain in full, completed from reference TRBV15 and TRBJ1-5, reads DAMVIQNPRYQVTQFGKPVTLSCSQTLNHNVMYWYQQKSSQAPKLLFHYYDKDFNNEADTPDNFQSRRPNTSFCFLDIRSPGLGDTAMYLCATSSPSGNQPQHFGDGTRLSIL.

The chain recombines TRBV2 with TRBJ2-7; 7 bases line up with TRBD2. CDR1 is SNHLY and CDR2 is FYNNEI in the germline V gene. The CDR3 has 15 amino acids. V gave up 4 bases and J gave up 0 bases; unmatched junction bases: 6. The CDR3 reads CASSGDSGLSYEQYF. CDR3 DNA sequence: TGTGCCAGCAGTGGGGATAGCGGGCTCTCCTACGAGCAGTACTTC.

This rearrangement joins TRBV5-1 to TRBJ2-3; TRBD1 matches at 9 bases. The CDR3 sequence is 13 residues long. V lost 9 bases and J lost 4; bases outside the gene matches: 6. Germline assignment: CDR1 SGHRS and CDR2 YFSETQ. CDR3 bases: TGCGCCACCCGGGACAGGGACCCAGATACGCAGTATTTT. Its protein product is CATRDRDPDTQYF.

The V call is TRBV5-4, the J call TRBJ2-5; possible D gene TRBD2, 6 bases. Germline CDR1 and CDR2: SGHNT and YYREEE (reference sequence). The length of the CDR3 is 14 residues. The germline V and J ends were trimmed by 0 bases and 3 bases, with 9 bases remaining between them. The CDR3 DNA reads as TGTGCCAGCAGCTTGGAAGTAGCGGAAGAGACCCAGTACTTC. It yields the protein CASSLEVAEETQYF.

The table lists this clonotype with a few counts. The chain couples TRBV7-6 to TRBJ2-1; 9 nucleotides align to TRBD2. Germline V gene sequence: CDR1 SGHVS, CDR2 FNYEAQ. With V trimmed by 5 bases and J by 0 bases, 11 bases remained unmatched. The CDR3 loop spans 18 amino acids. The CDR3 sequence is CASSTPTSGRSSYNEQFF. The CDR3, as DNA: TGTGCCAGCAGCACCCCGACTAGCGGAAGAAGCTCCTACAATGAGCAGTTCTTC.

The chain couples TRBV6-5 to TRBJ2-7; 7 nucleotides agree with TRBD2. This CDR3 has 18 amino acids. Trimming at V came to 0 bases and at J to 1 base, leaving 12 bases not matched to a gene. In germline, CDR1 is MNHEY, CDR2 SVGAGI. CDR3 in amino acids: CASSYSWTLGGASYEQYF. In DNA form, the CDR3 reads TGTGCCAGCAGTTACTCTTGGACGCTGGGAGGGGCGTCCTACGAGCAGTACTTC.

The chain carries TRBV9 and TRBJ2-2; 7 bases agree with TRBD2. V shed 0 bases, J shed 6 bases, and the junction held 2 bases outside the gene matches. CDR1 SGDLS and CDR2 YYNGEE come from the germline V gene. The CDR3 has 14 residues. For the CDR3, the DNA is TGTGCCAGCAGCGTAGTAGGGAGGGCCGGGGAGCTGTTTTTT. Translating it yields CASSVVGRAGELFF.

The V and J genes are TRBV20-1 and TRBJ2-7; D ambiguous. This CDR3 has 11 residues. Trimming shortened V by 7 bases and J by 3 bases, and 10 bases separated the two germline ends. Per germline, CDR1 DFQATT and CDR2 SNEGSKA (reference sequence). The CDR3 sequence is CSGTVGYEQYF. CDR3 DNA: TGCAGTGGGACCGTAGGCTACGAGCAGTACTTC.

The gene calls are TRBV20-1 and TRBJ2-1; TRBD2 might be the D (5 bases). The CDR3 consists of 14 residues. Germline assignment: CDR1 DFQATT and CDR2 SNEGSKA (reference sequence). Between the trimmed V and J ends, which lost 1 base and 5 bases, there was a span of 12 bases. This CDR3 reads CSARALTTNNEQFF. Written as DNA, the CDR3 is TGCAGTGCTAGAGCCTTGACTACCAACAATGAGCAGTTCTTC.

Many counts were recorded for this clonotype. The germline gene is not matched at one end of the junction; a read error may be the cause. CDR3 DNA: TGTGCCTGCAGAGCGGGGGGGCCCAATAATGAGCAGTTCTTC. Amino acids: CACRAGGPNNEQFF. V gene TRBV12-3 or TRBV12-4 combines with J gene TRBJ2-1, with 10 nucleotides matching TRBD2. This CDR3 has 14 residues.

The V call is TRBV6-1, the J call TRBJ1-1; D might be TRBD1 (6 bases). Germline V gives CDR1 MNHNS, CDR2 SASEGT. Between the trimmed V and J ends, which lost 1 base and 2 bases, there was a span of 14 bases. The CDR3 runs to 16 residues. The CDR3 bases are TGTGCCAGCAGTGAAGAGCTGGGACACATCAACACTGAAGCTTTCTTT. Translating it yields CASSEELGHINTEAFF.

The V call is TRBV4-1, the J call TRBJ2-3, with D unresolved. CDR3 size: 16 residues. The ends were cut back, 6 bases at V and 2 bases at J, with 18 bases in the middle. Germline V gene sequence: CDR1 MGHRA, CDR2 YSYEKL. The CDR3 reads CASRYTDGVYTDTQYF. The CDR3 DNA follows: TGCGCCAGCAGGTACACGGATGGAGTGTACACAGATACGCAGTATTTT.

Only one count was recorded for this clonotype. V is TRBV5-4 and J is TRBJ1-1, with 9 bases lining up with TRBD1. Germline CDR1 reads SGHNT; CDR2 reads YYREEE (reference sequence). The CDR3 has 16 residues. The junction had 3 bases not matched to a gene; V was cut back by 0 bases and J by 0 bases. The CDR3 sequence is CASSLAGTGLNTEAFF. CDR3 nucleotide sequence: TGTGCCAGCAGCTTGGCCGGGACAGGGTTGAACACTGAAGCTTTCTTT.

This clonotype came up a few times. The rearrangement joins TRBV12-3 or TRBV12-4 to TRBJ2-7, with D possibly being TRBD2 (6 bases). V lost 1 base and J lost 0, with 7 bases in between. The CDR3 totals 14 residues. CDR3 residues: CASSLGDFSYEQYF. In DNA, the CDR3 is TGTGCCAGCAGTTTAGGGGACTTCTCCTACGAGCAGTACTTC.

This clonotype has a handful of counts. The chain couples TRBV7-6 to TRBJ1-2; D might be TRBD1 (6 bases). V was pared by 3 bases and J by 8 bases, with 13 bases between. The CDR3 is made up of 13 amino acids. From germline, CDR1 is SGHVS and CDR2 FNYEAQ. In DNA, the CDR3 is TGTGCCAGCAGCTTCTCAGGGGAGGGAGGCTACACCTTC. Residues: CASSFSGEGGYTF.

This clonotype was counted only a few times. J is TRBJ1-4 and V is TRBV7-6, with D perhaps matching TRBD1 (5 bases). The CDR3 has 17 residues. CDR1 is SGHVS and CDR2 is FNYEAQ in the germline V gene. Deletions cut 2 bases from V and 3 bases from J, with 16 bases between. CDR3 sequence (DNA): TGTGCCAGCAGCTTAAAAGCAGGGAGAGAGGCTAATGAAAAACTGTTTTTT. Protein product: CASSLKAGREANEKLFF.

V gene TRBV2 combines with J gene TRBJ1-1, with TRBD1 matching over 7 bases. The CDR3 spans 13 residues. The V and J ends lost 8 bases and 0 bases, in that order; junction bases with no gene match: 3. Germline-derived CDR1 and CDR2 are SNHLY and FYNNEI. As DNA, the CDR3 is TGTGCCAGCGCGACAGGGCTGAACACTGAAGCTTTCTTT. This translates into CASATGLNTEAFF.

This rearrangement joins TRBV5-1 to TRBJ1-2; D remains unclear. CDR3 length: 15 amino acids. Deletions cut 4 bases from V and 7 bases from J, with 20 bases between. CDR1 and CDR2 from the germline V gene are SGHRS and YFSETQ. The CDR3 DNA reads TGCGCCAGCAGCAGAGACATAGACTATGATGCTGGCTACACCTTC. Translated: CASSRDIDYDAGYTF.

This clonotype appeared a few times. This rearrangement joins TRBV12-3 or TRBV12-4 to TRBJ1-1, with a weak D call TRBD1 (5 bases). CDR3 size: 16 residues. Trimming removed 5 bases at V and 0 bases at J, with 16 bases between. CDR3 bases: TGTGCCAGCAGTCCTAGGGAGTGGGGGATGAACACTGAAGCTTTCTTT. It encodes CASSPREWGMNTEAFF.

J is TRBJ2-3 and V is TRBV7-6, with 8 positions matching TRBD2. This CDR3 has 15 amino acids. J gave up 7 bases and V 4 bases, and 10 bases lay outside the gene matches. From germline, CDR1 is SGHVS and CDR2 FNYEAQ. The CDR3 coding sequence is TGTGCCAGCAGCTCAAGTAGCGGGGTACTTTATACGCAGTATTTT. Amino acids: CASSSSSGVLYTQYF.

This clonotype was observed at least ten times. The chain is built from TRBV2 and TRBJ1-4; no firm D call. V was shortened by 6 bases and J by 7 bases, with 3 bases between the two germline ends. The CDR3 totals 10 residues. CDR1 SNHLY and CDR2 FYNNEI come from the germline V gene. CDR3 sequence: CASRGEKLFF. CDR3 nucleotides: TGTGCCAGCAGGGGTGAAAAACTGTTTTTT.

For this clonotype: Being one base from a much bigger clone, this may be a read error. This chain uses TRBV12-3 or TRBV12-4 with TRBJ2-2; the D is unclear. Trimming cost V 7 bases and J 5 bases, with 11 bases left between them. CDR3 length: 13 amino acids. This chain's CDR3 is CASTLLTTGELFF. CDR3 sequence (DNA): TGTGCCAGCACCTTACTAACAACCGGGGAGCTGTTTTTT.

This clonotype has a single count. One junction end does not reproduce the germline sequence, and a read error may be involved. The V and J genes are TRBV27 and TRBJ2-3; TRBD1 aligns across 8 bases. Germline CDR1 MNHEY, CDR2 SMNVEV (reference sequence). CDR3 length equals 16 residues. Here the CDR3 reads CANSLGGQGLTDTQYF. CDR3 coding DNA: TGTGCCAACAGTTTAGGTGGACAGGGTCTGACAGATACGCAGTATTTT.

This chain connects TRBV10-3 to TRBJ2-3; D not resolved. This CDR3 has 14 residues. V was cut by 4 bases and J by 0 bases, with 8 bases left in between. Per the germline V gene, CDR1 is ENHRY and CDR2 is SYGVKD. CDR3 sequence reads: CAISVGGSTDTQYF. Here the CDR3 DNA reads TGTGCCATCAGTGTGGGCGGTAGCACAGATACGCAGTATTTT.

V usage is TRBV2 and J usage is TRBJ2-1, with 7 nucleotides matching TRBD1. The CDR3 is 15 amino acids. Germline CDR1 reads SNHLY; CDR2 reads FYNNEI. The V and J ends lost 6 bases and 4 bases, in that order; junction bases with no gene match: 9. The CDR3 coding sequence is TGTGCCAGCAGCCCGACAGGGTCGGCTTACAATGAGCAGTTCTTC. This encodes CASSPTGSAYNEQFF.